Listed here are 11 T cell receptor beta chains from one sample, sequenced in a study of blood T cell repertoires in COVID-19. Method: immunoSEQ multiplex PCR; TCRdb's copy keeps in-frame clones and lacks some. The top ten hold roughly 2.7% of the sample, which has about 280,000 clones, less than 85% seen once. The sample consisted of PBMCs or T cells enriched from blood (not recorded which). Every receptor here comes from a woman aged 50 to 60 who had recovered from COVID-19.

This clone was counted at least ten times. V gene TRBV18 combines with J gene TRBJ2-7; 8 nucleotides match TRBD2. The CDR3 sequence is 15 residues long. Trimming at V came to 5 bases and at J to 5 bases, leaving 11 bases not matched to a gene. From germline, CDR1 is KGHSH and CDR2 LQKENI. The CDR3 DNA follows: TGTGCCAGCTCAGAGACCACAGGGACTAGGAACGAGCAGTACTTC. Amino acids: CASSETTGTRNEQYF.

The V gene is TRBV5-1, the J gene TRBJ2-7; possibly TRBD1 for D (5 bases). Trimming shortened V by 4 bases and J by 0 bases, and 20 bases separated the two germline ends. The V gene's germline CDR1 is SGHRS and CDR2 YFSETQ. The CDR3 totals 17 residues. The CDR3 DNA reads as TGCGCCAGCAGCCGGCCGGCAGCGCCAGGGCTCTCCTACGAGCAGTACTTC. The encoded protein is CASSRPAAPGLSYEQYF.

The chain carries TRBV5-1 and TRBJ2-2; TRBD2 agrees at 13 bases. The germline CDR1 and CDR2 sequences are SGHRS and YFSETQ. V gave up 4 bases and J gave up 6 bases; unmatched junction bases: 12. The length of the CDR3 is 18 residues. The CDR3 bases are TGCGCCAGCAGCAAGGGGACTAGCGGGATTTATGTTTCCGGGGAGCTGTTTTTT. It encodes CASSKGTSGIYVSGELFF.

The chain combines TRBV15 with TRBJ1-6; 9 bases are a match to TRBD1. The length of the CDR3 is 16 residues. Germline CDR1 LNHNV, CDR2 YYDKDF (reference sequence). V lost 0 bases to trimming and J lost 11 bases; unmatched junction nucleotides: 8. The CDR3 DNA sequence: TGTGCCACCAGCAGAGATGGGACAGGGTGGGGGACACCCCTCCACTTT. Residues: CATSRDGTGWGTPLHF.

The chain has TRBV5-1 and TRBJ2-3, with D tentatively TRBD1 (5 bases). The germline V gene has CDR1 SGHRS and CDR2 YFSETQ. This CDR3 spans 15 amino acids. V was trimmed by 4 bases and J by 2 bases, leaving 14 bases between them. The CDR3, as DNA: TGCGCCAGCAGCCGCGACAGCGAGGTCACAGATACGCAGTATTTT. Translating gives CASSRDSEVTDTQYF. Drawing the rest from reference TRBV5-1 and TRBJ2-3, the complete variable domain is KAGVTQTPRYLIKTRGQQVTLSCSPISGHRSVSWYQQTPGQGLQFLFEYFSETQRNKGNFPGRFSGRQFSNSRSEMNVSTLELGDSALYLCASSRDSEVTDTQYFGPGTRLTVL.

A single count supports this clone. The chain uses TRBV18 and TRBJ2-7; 9 bases map to TRBD1. CDR1 and CDR2 from the germline V gene are KGHSH and LQKENI. The CDR3 is made up of 15 amino acids. V shed 2 bases, J shed 4 bases, and the junction held 6 bases outside the gene matches. In DNA form, the CDR3 reads TGTGCCAGCTCACCAAGGGACAGGGCTCCGTACGAGCAGTACTTC. This translates into CASSPRDRAPYEQYF. The full variable domain, completed using reference TRBV18 and TRBJ2-7, is NAGVMQNPRHLVRRRGQEARLRCSPMKGHSHVYWYRQLPEEGLKFMVYLQKENIIDESGMPKERFSAEFPKEGPSILRIQQVVRGDSAAYFCASSPRDRAPYEQYFGPGTRLTVT.

CDR3 sequence: CASSQELPSHAEQYF. The CDR3 DNA is TGTGCCAGCAGCCAAGAACTGCCTAGTCATGCCGAGCAGTACTTC. This rearrangement joins TRBV3-1 (or the pseudogene TRBV3-2) to TRBJ2-7; unclear D gene. This CDR3 has 15 amino acids. Germline V CDR1 and CDR2: LGHDT, YNNKEL (reference sequence). Trimming took off 0 bases at V and 6 bases at J, with 15 bases between the two ends.

The rearrangement links TRBV11-2 to TRBJ2-1; 9 nucleotides match TRBD2. V shed 0 bases and J 4 bases; nucleotides not matched to a gene: 4. This CDR3 has 16 amino acids. CDR1 and CDR2 from the germline V gene are SGHAT and FQNNGV. CDR3 sequence: CASSLEIAGAYNEQFF. The CDR3 bases are TGTGCCAGCAGCTTAGAAATAGCGGGGGCGTACAATGAGCAGTTCTTC.

This CDR3 reads CASSRQGARSPLHF. The CDR3 DNA sequence: TGTGCCAGCAGCCGACAGGGGGCGCGTTCACCCCTCCACTTT. J is TRBJ1-6 and V is TRBV5-6, with 10 bases aligning to TRBD1. The CDR3 loop spans 14 amino acids. CDR1 and CDR2 from the germline V gene are SGHDT and YYEEEE. With V trimmed by 4 bases and J by 9 bases, 4 bases remained unmatched.

This chain joins TRBV4-3 and TRBJ2-5, with a tentative D call TRBD2 (6 bases). V lost 0 bases to trimming and J lost 5 bases, with 10 bases between them. The CDR3 is made up of 14 amino acids. CDR1 LGHNA and CDR2 YSLEER come from the germline V gene. In DNA form, the CDR3 reads TGCGCCAGCAGCCAAGATTACAGCGGGGAGACCCAGTACTTC. The encoded protein is CASSQDYSGETQYF.

This chain uses TRBV27 with TRBJ2-7, with 9 bases fitting TRBD1. The CDR3 has 14 residues. Per the germline V gene, CDR1 is MNHEY and CDR2 is SMNVEV (reference sequence). V lost 2 bases to trimming and J lost 6 bases; unmatched junction nucleotides: 5. The CDR3 reads CASSLETGGPEQYF. In DNA, the CDR3 is TGTGCCAGCAGTTTAGAAACAGGGGGCCCCGAGCAGTACTTC.